These 10 T cell receptor beta chains share one sample of origin, sequenced in a study of blood T cell repertoires in COVID-19. Repertoires were generated with immunoSEQ multiplex PCR, while TCRdb's copy carries only in-frame clones and drops some. The repertoire has around 230,000 clones, 82% of them found once; the top ten carry around an eighth. The sample consisted of peripheral blood. These receptors were collected from a woman aged 55-75 years with active or convalescent COVID-19.

V and J are TRBV5-1 and TRBJ2-7; 10 positions agree with TRBD1. Losses at the gene ends were 4 bases for V and 5 bases for J; bases not matched to a gene: 9. Germline V gene lookup returns CDR1 SGHRS and CDR2 YFSETQ. The CDR3 is made up of 15 amino acids. The CDR3 sequence: CASSPLAGQGNEQYF. In nucleotides, the CDR3 is TGCGCCAGCAGCCCTCTTGCGGGACAGGGGAACGAGCAGTACTTC. Combining the CDR3 with reference TRBV5-1 and TRBJ2-7 gives the whole variable domain KAGVTQTPRYLIKTRGQQVTLSCSPISGHRSVSWYQQTPGQGLQFLFEYFSETQRNKGNFPGRFSGRQFSNSRSEMNVSTLELGDSALYLCASSPLAGQGNEQYFGPGTRLTVT.

This chain uses TRBV4-2 with TRBJ2-2, with 13 bases that match TRBD2. Trimming at V came to 11 bases and at J to 6 bases, leaving 9 bases not matched to a gene. Per the germline V gene, CDR1 is LGHNA and CDR2 is YNFKEQ. The CDR3 covers 15 residues. This CDR3 reads CAFGTSGDFAGELFF. CDR3 nucleotide sequence: TGTGCCTTCGGGACTAGCGGGGATTTCGCCGGGGAGCTGTTTTTT.

The chain recombines TRBV18 with TRBJ1-1; D not certain. The CDR3 totals 14 residues. Germline V gives CDR1 KGHSH, CDR2 LQKENI. V lost 3 bases to trimming and J lost 1 base, with 9 bases between them. CDR3 coding DNA: TGTGCCAGCTCACCCTCAGGAGGGAACACTGAAGCTTTCTTT. It encodes CASSPSGGNTEAFF.

The chain joins TRBV4-3 to TRBJ1-2; no firm D call. The CDR3 length is 14 residues. Per the germline V gene, CDR1 is LGHNA and CDR2 is YSLEER. V gave up 0 bases and J gave up 4 bases, with 9 bases separating them. CDR3 region: CASSQETASYGYTF. The CDR3 DNA reads as TGCGCCAGCAGCCAAGAAACAGCTTCCTATGGCTACACCTTC.

This clone was recorded only once. The CDR3 loop reads CASSPEGPGRGYTF. In nucleotides, the CDR3 is TGCGCCAGCAGCCCGGAGGGACCGGGGCGTGGCTACACCTTC. The chain has TRBV5-1 and TRBJ1-2, with D possibly TRBD1 on 5 matching bases. Germline V gives CDR1 SGHRS, CDR2 YFSETQ. This CDR3 is 14 amino acids long. V lost 4 bases to trimming and J lost 7 bases, with 17 bases between them. Full variable domain (remainder filled in from reference TRBV5-1 and TRBJ1-2): KAGVTQTPRYLIKTRGQQVTLSCSPISGHRSVSWYQQTPGQGLQFLFEYFSETQRNKGNFPGRFSGRQFSNSRSEMNVSTLELGDSALYLCASSPEGPGRGYTFGSGTRLTVV.

The gene calls are TRBV28 and TRBJ2-7, with 7 positions matching TRBD1. The V gene end was trimmed by 5 bases and the J gene end by 8 bases; junction bases not matched to a gene: 6. Per germline, CDR1 MDHEN and CDR2 SYDVKM. This CDR3 contains 12 residues. CDR3 coding DNA: TGTGCCAGCAGTACCGACAGGGATAAGCAGTACTTC. The encoded protein is CASSTDRDKQYF. The entire variable domain, with the rest obtained from reference TRBV28 and TRBJ2-7, is as follows: DVKVTQSSRYLVKRTGEKVFLECVQDMDHENMFWYRQDPGLGLRLIYFSYDVKMKEKGDIPEGYSVSREKKERFSLILESASTNQTSMYLCASSTDRDKQYFGPGTRLTVT.

The sample holds many counts of this clone. The CDR3 loop is CASSFPWRGNQPQHF. CDR3 nucleotide sequence: TGTGCCAGTAGTTTCCCCTGGCGAGGGAATCAGCCCCAGCATTTT. The V gene is TRBV19, the J gene TRBJ1-5; D call uncertain. The CDR3 spans 15 residues. The germline V gene has CDR1 LNHDA and CDR2 SQIVND (reference sequence). With 5 bases removed from V and 4 bases from J, the gap between germline ends came to 15 bases.

The CDR3 DNA reads TGTGCCAGCAGCTACGGAGGGTTGGAGACCCAGTACTTC. Translating gives CASSYGGLETQYF. The chain has TRBV7-6 and TRBJ2-5, with D tentatively TRBD2 (6 bases). This CDR3 has 13 residues. Trimming left V 4 bases short and J 5 bases short, with 11 bases between. CDR1 is SGHVS, CDR2 FNYEAQ, per germline.

The V and J genes are TRBV6-2 or TRBV6-3 and TRBJ2-1, with 10 nucleotides matching TRBD2. This CDR3 is 17 amino acids long. Germline V gives CDR1 MNHEY, CDR2 SVGEGT. J lost 3 bases, V lost 0 bases, and 5 bases had no gene match. In DNA form, the CDR3 reads TGTGCCAGCAGTTACTCTCCTAGCGGGGGCCTCTACAATGAGCAGTTCTTC. The encoded protein is CASSYSPSGGLYNEQFF.

The sample holds one count of this clone. This chain connects TRBV5-1 to TRBJ2-1; 10 nucleotides align to TRBD1. The CDR3 is 16 amino acids. Germline V lookup: CDR1 SGHRS, CDR2 YFSETQ. V shed 3 bases, J shed 2 bases, and the junction held 5 bases outside the gene matches. CDR3 loop: CASSSTTGGPYNEQFF. The CDR3 nucleotides are TGCGCCAGCAGCTCCACGACAGGGGGCCCCTACAATGAGCAGTTCTTC.